This T cell receptor beta chain was profiled in a study of response to subunit inactivated influenza vaccine. General study points: It was the authors' suggestion that each seasonal influenza vaccination recruits few new T cells.

Note on this clonotype: Its antigen is currently unknown.

TCRdb recomputed calls from the RT-PCR reads with MiXCR, one row per CDR3 protein. The repertoire has about 520,000 distinct CDR3 sequences, under 8.5% of them found once; the top ten carry around 12%. The source material was PBMCs from blood, sampled 23 to 25 months after vaccination. The source is a man between 50 and 69 years old who received an inactivated influenza vaccine.

The CDR3 loop is CASSYSRTAEGYTF. As DNA, the CDR3 is TGTGCCAGCAGTTACTCGAGGACAGCGGAGGGCTACACCTTC. This rearrangement joins TRBV6-2 or TRBV6-3 to TRBJ1-2; possibly TRBD1 for D (6 bases). CDR3 length: 14 amino acids. V was shortened by 0 bases and J by 8 bases, with 13 bases between the two germline ends. Per the germline V gene, CDR1 is MNHEY and CDR2 is SVGEGT.